Sequencing of this T cell receptor beta chain was carried out in a study of CD8+ T cells in alopecia areata. The overall study: Treated patients were dosed with oral tofacitinib, taking 5 to 10 mg twice daily.

cDNA serving as the sequencing template came from extracted, reverse transcribed RNA. Produced via immunoSEQ multiplex PCR; TCRdb's table is partial and in-frame only. The sample lists 110,000 to 150,000 clones; roughly 61% were seen once. Peripheral blood samples and lesional scalp punch biopsies were obtained from alopecia areata patients. J lost 3 bases, V lost 5 bases, and 8 bases had no gene match. Germline CDR1 is SEHNR and CDR2 is FQNEAQ (reference sequence). This CDR3 is built from 16 residues. The chain has TRBV7-9 and TRBJ2-3; 10 bases line up with TRBD1. The sample in question was CD4+ T cells sorted from blood, obtained at week 0. This TCR derives from a human donor with alopecia areata. The DNA of the CDR3 is TGTGCCAGCAGCCAATTCCGGGACAGGGGTACAGATACGCAGTATTTT. Its protein is CASSQFRDRGTDTQYF. Based on the CDR3 plus reference TRBV7-9 and TRBJ2-3, the full variable domain is DTGVSQNPRHKITKRGQNVTFRCDPISEHNRLYWYRQTLGQGPEFLTYFQNEAQLEKSRLLSDRFSAERPKGSFSTLEIQRTEQGDSAMYLCASSQFRDRGTDTQYFGPGTRLTVL.